This T cell receptor beta chain was sequenced for a study of blood T cell repertoires in COVID-19. Overall study context: T cells, B-cell-depleted T cells, or PBMCs supplied cDNA or gDNA.

As processed by the authors: Researchers report that nucleated cell counts were estimated from reference gene primer amplification. Sequenced by immunoSEQ multiplex PCR; TCRdb stores in-frame clones only, minus some. V, J and clone size reflect that table, while D and trimming were determined from the DNA. The sample lists some 230,000 clones; approximately 81% were seen once. The ends were cut back, 5 bases at V and 0 bases at J, with 17 bases in the middle. The CDR3 is 18 residues long. Germline V gives CDR1 SGHAT, CDR2 FQNNGV. The chain uses TRBV11-2 and TRBJ2-6, with D possibly TRBD1 on 6 matching bases. This clonotype originated in a woman in her fifties or sixties who had recovered from COVID-19. The sequenced material came from peripheral blood. For the CDR3, the DNA is TGTGCCAGCAGCACACAGGGTAGTTCTGTCTCTGGGGCCAACGTCCTGACTTTC. Protein product: CASSTQGSSVSGANVLTF.